This is a list of T cell receptor beta chains from one sample in a study of regulatory T cells in long-lasting Graves disease. TCRdb re-called the multiplex PCR reads with MiXCR, one entry per CDR3 protein. This sample has 440,000 or so distinct CDR3 sequences; about 16% occur once, and the top ten carry 15% to 20%. These data also formed part of another study, on T cells in Graves' hyperthyroidism and ophthalmopathy.

Sequencing was performed on peripheral blood mononuclear cells (PBMCs), taken at new diagnosis, from a patient treated with antithyroid drugs. These receptor sequences come from a woman in her thirties with Graves disease. Each CDR3 is given with its conserved first and last residue. The D gene is left open where the match is weak. Size tells how often a clone was seen (once, few, many) or the class of an expanded clone, and some rows leave it out.

d_gene	abundance	j_gene	v_gene	CDR3aa	CDR3nt
-	-	TRBJ1-5	TRBV4-2	CASSQLGGGNQPQHF	TGTGCCAGCAGCCAGTTAGGGGGGGGCAATCAGCCCCAGCATTTT
-	-	TRBJ1-4	TRBV12-3/TRBV12-4	CAIQAGNEKLFF	TGTGCCATCCAGGCGGGAAATGAAAAACTGTTTTTT
-	few	TRBJ2-7	TRBV15	CATSREGPYEQYF	TGTGCCACCAGCAGAGAGGGCCCCTACGAGCAGTACTTC
TRBD1	many	TRBJ1-4	TRBV7-9	CASSPDRGTNEKLFF	TGTGCCAGCAGCCCAGACAGGGGAACTAATGAAAAACTGTTTTTT
-	many	TRBJ2-3	TRBV10-2	CASSDPRRAVRTDTQYF	TGCGCCAGCAGTGACCCGCGGCGAGCGGTCCGCACAGATACGCAGTATTTT
-	few	TRBJ1-1	TRBV9	CASRSTGNTEAFF	TGTGCCAGCAGATCAACAGGAAACACTGAAGCTTTCTTT
-	many	TRBJ1-3	TRBV30	CACHPPEHSGNTIYF	TGTGCCTGCCATCCTCCAGAGCACTCTGGAAACACCATATATTTT
TRBD1	many	TRBJ2-7	TRBV27	CASSLRGTGAYEQYF	TGTGCCAGCAGCTTACGCGGGACAGGGGCCTACGAGCAGTACTTC
-	many	TRBJ2-3	TRBV24-1	CATSVGGKSTDTQYF	TGTGCCACCAGTGTTGGCGGAAAGAGCACAGATACGCAGTATTTT
TRBD1	many	TRBJ1-4	TRBV20-1	CSAREGAHEKLFF	TGCAGTGCTAGGGAGGGGGCGCATGAAAAACTGTTTTTT
-	many	TRBJ2-5	TRBV6-1	CASTSAETQYF	TGTGCCAGCACCTCAGCGGAGACCCAGTACTTC
-	few	TRBJ1-1	TRBV15	CATSRDRAGNTEAFF	TGTGCCACCAGCAGAGATAGGGCGGGGAACACTGAAGCTTTCTTT
-	-	TRBJ1-1	TRBV12-5	CASGLVVGELGTEAFF	TGTGCTAGTGGTTTGGTAGTTGGGGAATTAGGGACTGAAGCTTTCTTT
TRBD2	many	TRBJ2-7	TRBV18	CASSPLPGLPEAYEQYF	TGTGCCAGCTCACCACTCCCGGGACTACCTGAAGCCTACGAGCAGTACTTC
-	few	TRBJ2-6	TRBV5-1	CASSLAGALGGANVLTF	TGCGCCAGCAGCTTAGCAGGGGCGCTTGGCGGGGCCAACGTCCTGACTTTC
TRBD1	-	TRBJ2-1	TRBV5-4	CASRRQGGTYNEQFF	TGTGCCAGCAGACGACAGGGCGGCACCTACAATGAGCAGTTCTTC
TRBD1	-	TRBJ2-3	TRBV20-1	CSAREGQGGDTDTQYF	TGCAGTGCTAGAGAGGGACAGGGGGGAGACACAGATACGCAGTATTTT
TRBD1	many	TRBJ2-7	TRBV20-1	CSARDLVQGVFYEQYF	TGCAGTGCTAGAGATTTAGTACAGGGGGTTTTCTACGAGCAGTACTTC
TRBD1	many	TRBJ2-5	TRBV12-3/TRBV12-4	CASRSGTGQQETQYF	TGTGCCAGCAGGTCCGGGACAGGGCAACAAGAGACCCAGTACTTC
-	few	TRBJ2-7	TRBV4-1	CASSQDRAILYEQYF	TGCGCCAGCAGCCAAGATAGGGCAATACTCTACGAGCAGTACTTC
-	-	TRBJ2-7	TRBV30	CAWRDGYEQYF	TGTGCCTGGAGGGACGGCTACGAGCAGTACTTC
-	few	TRBJ2-1	TRBV5-1	CASSLADRSYNEQFF	TGCGCCAGCAGCTTGGCCGACAGATCCTACAATGAGCAGTTCTTC
-	few	TRBJ2-1	TRBV20-1	CSARDVRWDEQFF	TGCAGTGCTAGAGACGTCCGGTGGGATGAGCAGTTCTTC
-	many	TRBJ1-2	TRBV15	CATSRAGVPPNYGYTF	TGTGCCACCAGCAGAGCAGGGGTCCCACCTAACTATGGCTACACCTTC
TRBD2	many	TRBJ2-7	TRBV7-2	CASSPRTSGTNLYEQYF	TGTGCCAGCAGCCCGAGAACTAGCGGGACCAACCTCTACGAGCAGTACTTC
-	few	TRBJ2-4	TRBV5-1	CASSLAGVERDF	TGCGCCAGCAGCTTGGCCGGGGTCGAGAGGGACTTC
-	many	TRBJ2-7	TRBV2	CASSEAGGSSYEQYF	TGTGCCAGCAGTGAAGCGGGAGGCAGCTCCTACGAGCAGTACTTC
TRBD1	many	TRBJ2-3	TRBV24-1	CATSGTGQGLTDTQYF	TGTGCCACCAGTGGGACTGGACAGGGACTCACAGATACGCAGTATTTT
-	many	TRBJ1-3	TRBV5-1	CASSLEASGNTIYF	TGCGCCAGCAGCTTGGAAGCGTCTGGAAACACCATATATTTT
-	-	TRBJ2-1	TRBV10-1	CASSEVVAAYNEQFF	TGCGCCAGCAGTGAGGTAGTAGCGGCCTACAATGAGCAGTTCTTC
-	-	TRBJ1-1	TRBV11-2	CASSFYAGDTEAFF	TGTGCCAGCAGCTTCTACGCGGGCGACACTGAAGCTTTCTTT
-	many	TRBJ2-5	TRBV11-3	CASRASETQYF	TGTGCCAGCAGGGCGTCCGAGACCCAGTACTTC
-	many	TRBJ1-3	TRBV3-1	CASSLGFIAGNTIYF	TGTGCCAGCAGCTTAGGGTTCATAGCGGGAAACACCATATATTTT
-	many	TRBJ2-1	TRBV5-5	CASSLVASYNEQFF	TGTGCCAGCAGCTTAGTAGCGTCCTACAATGAGCAGTTCTTC
TRBD2	many	TRBJ2-3	TRBV11-2	CASSRGTSGNTDTQYF	TGTGCCAGCAGCCGCGGGACTAGCGGGAACACAGATACGCAGTATTTT
-	many	TRBJ1-1	TRBV29-1	CSVDRIAWGMNTEAFF	TGCAGCGTAGACAGGATCGCCTGGGGGATGAACACTGAAGCTTTCTTT
-	many	TRBJ2-2	TRBV11-2	CASSLVWAPRTGELFF	TGTGCCAGCAGCTTAGTTTGGGCCCCGCGGACCGGGGAGCTGTTTTTT
-	-	TRBJ1-2	TRBV19	CASSIGAGSYGYTF	TGTGCCAGTAGTATAGGGGCAGGGAGCTATGGCTACACCTTC
TRBD2	many	TRBJ2-1	TRBV5-1	CASSLDSGGLYNEQFF	TGCGCCAGCAGCTTGGACAGCGGGGGGCTCTACAATGAGCAGTTCTTC
-	few	TRBJ2-7	TRBV7-2	CASSPPPASGKYEQYF	TGTGCCAGCAGCCCTCCCCCGGCTTCTGGGAAGTACGAGCAGTACTTC
-	many	TRBJ2-2	TRBV25-1	CASSELRNTGELFF	TGTGCCAGCAGTGAATTGAGGAACACCGGGGAGCTGTTTTTT
TRBD2	few	TRBJ2-1	TRBV15	CATDSGSGNEQFF	TGTGCCACCGATAGCGGGAGTGGCAATGAGCAGTTCTTC
TRBD1	-	TRBJ2-2	TRBV9	CASRASGGSDTGELFF	TGTGCCAGCAGGGCCTCAGGGGGTAGTGACACCGGGGAGCTGTTTTTT
-	many	TRBJ1-6	TRBV12-3/TRBV12-4	CASSLGGTNNSPLHF	TGTGCCAGCAGTTTGGGGGGTACCAATAATTCACCCCTCCACTTT
TRBD1	-	TRBJ1-4	TRBV6-1	CASSEGQGLATNEKLFF	TGTGCCAGCAGTGAGGGACAGGGACTAGCAACTAATGAAAAACTGTTTTTT
-	many	TRBJ2-7	TRBV18	CASSPPGPSYEQYF	TGTGCCAGCTCACCACCAGGTCCCTCCTACGAGCAGTACTTC
-	many	TRBJ2-7	TRBV5-1	CASSLEWGPYEQYF	TGCGCCAGCAGCTTGGAGTGGGGTCCCTACGAGCAGTACTTC
TRBD2	many	TRBJ2-1	TRBV27	CASPVGTYGRRGYNEQFF	TGTGCCAGCCCCGTGGGCACCTATGGGAGGCGGGGGTACAATGAGCAGTTCTTC
-	many	TRBJ2-4	TRBV7-9	CASSLELPGNIQYF	TGTGCCAGCAGCTTAGAACTTCCTGGCAACATTCAGTACTTC
-	many	TRBJ2-1	TRBV5-1	CASSSEQSSYNEQFF	TGCGCCAGCAGCTCCGAGCAGAGCTCCTACAATGAGCAGTTCTTC
TRBD1	many	TRBJ2-7	TRBV18	CASSHLRDREYEQYF	TGTGCCAGCTCACATCTCCGGGACAGGGAGTACGAGCAGTACTTC
-	-	TRBJ2-7	TRBV29-1	CSASKGGDYEQCF	TGCAGCGCCTCAAAGGGAGGAGACTACGAGCAGTGCTTC
TRBD2	many	TRBJ2-3	TRBV5-1	CASSLDGTSGRGSDTQYF	TGCGCCAGCAGCTTGGACGGGACTAGCGGGAGGGGCTCAGATACGCAGTATTTT
TRBD1	-	TRBJ1-2	TRBV10-3	CAISKTGGKDYGYTF	TGTGCCATCAGCAAGACAGGGGGAAAAGACTATGGCTACACCTTC
TRBD2	-	TRBJ2-4	TRBV6-8	CASSPPTSGRGRVAKNIQYF	TGCGCCAGCAGCCCCCCGACTAGCGGGAGAGGGAGGGTGGCCAAAAACATTCAGTACTTC
-	many	TRBJ2-7	TRBV7-9	CASSLDPAYEQYF	TGTGCCAGCAGCTTAGATCCCGCCTACGAGCAGTACTTC